The clone carrying this TCR beta chain came up many times. As yet, its antigen is unknown. The data are from a study of blood T cells in healthy people across ages. The study, taken as a whole, reports: Naive CD4+ cells and diversity were both higher in long-lived donors than in aged donors. With age, beta diversity per million T cells declined roughly linearly, significantly by about 40. Donor CMV status, an unknown factor, possibly confounded changes in expanded clonotypes.

The CDR3 consists of 14 residues. V was trimmed by 5 bases and J by 7 bases, leaving 18 bases between them. Germline V gives CDR1 DFQATT, CDR2 SNEGSKA (reference sequence). A sample-barcoded 5' primer and a J-beta primer mix were used in a second PCR of roughly 6 to 11 cycles. Unique molecular identifiers of 12 random nucleotides labeled each cDNA. TCRdb redid the calling of the 5' RACE reads with MiXCR, one entry per CDR3 protein. The sample contains about 650,000 distinct CDR3 sequences, 52% of which appear only once. The TCR originated in a woman aged 80 or over in good health. The sequenced material came from blood. The chain combines TRBV20-1 with TRBJ2-1, with TRBD2 as a possible D gene (7 bases). The DNA for the CDR3 is TGCAGTGCTCCCATCGCGAGGGGGGGGAATGAGCAGTTCTTC. This sequence encodes CSAPIARGGNEQFF.